These 4 T cell receptor beta chains were all obtained from the same sample, sequenced in a study of T-cell reconstitution after alpha-beta-depleted transplantation in children. Unique molecular identifiers were incorporated when the TCRbeta library was constructed. TCRdb reprocessed the PCR reads with MiXCR, giving one entry per CDR3 protein. The repertoire holds about 980,000 distinct CDR3 sequences, with about 31% as singletons. Source: PBMCs, mostly from graft donor cells, taken 360 days after TCRalphabeta/CD19-depleted stem cell transplant. Receptor source: a boy younger than two who had a stem cell transplant for SCID, so the T cells may come from the graft donor.

The chain links TRBV20-1 to TRBJ1-5; 8 bases are a match to TRBD1. J gave up 0 bases and V 6 bases, and 10 bases lay outside the gene matches. Germline CDR1 reads DFQATT; CDR2 reads SNEGSKA (reference sequence). The CDR3 contains 16 residues. The CDR3 protein is CSATGTGSYSNQPQHF. DNA for the CDR3: TGCAGTGCAACTGGGACAGGTTCCTATAGCAATCAGCCCCAGCATTTT.

This clonotype was observed at least ten times. The chain links TRBV5-6 to TRBJ2-5; 7 bases align to TRBD2. The V and J ends lost 3 bases and 0 bases, in that order; junction bases with no gene match: 5. From germline, CDR1 is SGHDT and CDR2 YYEEEE. The CDR3 loop spans 15 amino acids. This CDR3 is CASSSTGTNQETQYF. The DNA for the CDR3 is TGTGCCAGCAGCTCCACCGGGACTAACCAAGAGACCCAGTACTTC. The variable domain in full, completed from reference TRBV5-6 and TRBJ2-5, reads DAGVTQSPTHLIKTRGQQVTLRCSPKSGHDTVSWYQQALGQGPQFIFQYYEEEERQRGNFPDRFSGHQFPNYSSELNVNALLLGDSALYLCASSSTGTNQETQYFGPGTRLLVL.

The genes are TRBV4-3 and TRBJ1-5, with a possible D match to TRBD1 (6 bases). Trimming removed 0 bases at V and 7 bases at J, with 13 bases between. Germline CDR1 is LGHNA and CDR2 is YSLEER. The CDR3 has 15 amino acids. The CDR3 loop is CASSQDGGPNQPQHF. CDR3 DNA sequence: TGCGCCAGCAGCCAAGATGGGGGCCCAAACCAGCCCCAGCATTTT.

This clonotype was detected only a few times. V and J are TRBV18 and TRBJ2-7; 7 bases are a match to TRBD1. Unmatched junction bases numbered 13, after V lost 3 bases and J lost 2 bases. CDR1 is KGHSH, CDR2 LQKENI, per germline. The CDR3 loop spans 17 amino acids. The CDR3 DNA reads TGTGCCAGCTCACCTCTCCCCCGAACGGGACAGACCTACGAGCAGTACTTC. Translating gives CASSPLPRTGQTYEQYF.